Following are 28 T cell receptor beta chains from one sample sequenced in a study of post-analysis software for immune sequencing data. Antigen specificity for these receptors is unknown. Unique molecular identifiers had been added to the TCR beta cDNA libraries. In TCRdb, the PCR reads were re-called with MiXCR into one record per CDR3 protein. The sample shows about 500,000 distinct CDR3 sequences, 40% to 55% of them seen only once. Study-level findings and limits: Five TRBV segments were more frequent in patients than controls; TRBV5-6, TRBV5-1 and TRBV20-1 belonged to this group.

The sequenced sample consisted of blood. All receptors come from a girl aged 5-17 years with multiple sclerosis.

The chain joins TRBV28 to TRBJ2-5; the match to TRBD2 covers 9 bases. Per the germline V gene, CDR1 is MDHEN and CDR2 is SYDVKM. This CDR3 contains 15 residues. After removal of 3 bases from V and 4 bases from J, the junction contained 6 bases not matched to a gene. DNA for the CDR3: TGTGCCAGCAGTTTGACTAGCGGAGGGGGAGAGACCCAGTACTTC. It is translated as CASSLTSGGGETQYF.

This rearrangement joins TRBV9 to TRBJ1-2, with D perhaps matching TRBD1 (5 bases). V lost 2 bases and J lost 7, with 12 bases in between. Germline V gene sequence: CDR1 SGDLS, CDR2 YYNGEE. This CDR3 is built from 13 residues. As DNA, the CDR3 is TGTGCCAGCAGCGTCGAAGGGGTTGGTGGCTACACCTTC. Translation: CASSVEGVGGYTF. The full variable domain, in which reference TRBV9 and TRBJ1-2 provide the parts outside the CDR3, is DSGVTQTPKHLITATGQRVTLRCSPRSGDLSVYWYQQSLDQGLQFLIQYYNGEERAKGNILERFSAQQFPDLHSELNLSSLELGDSALYFCASSVEGVGGYTFGSGTRLTVV.

The chain has TRBV2 and TRBJ2-1; either TRBD1 or TRBD2 may fit D (5 bases each). Germline V gives CDR1 SNHLY, CDR2 FYNNEI. Deletions cut 10 bases from V and 3 bases from J, with 16 bases between. The CDR3 is 14 amino acids. CDR3 in DNA: TGTGCCATTTACCGGGACCCTTTCTACAATGAGCAGTTCTTC. Protein: CAIYRDPFYNEQFF.

The CDR3 region has the DNA TGTGCCAGCAGCGGGGGGGGGACGGCCTATGGCTACACCTTC. Translating it yields CASSGGGTAYGYTF. V is TRBV9 and J is TRBJ1-2; weak D call: TRBD1 (5 bases). Per the germline V gene, CDR1 is SGDLS and CDR2 is YYNGEE. Trimming cost V 3 bases and J 4 bases, with 13 bases left between them. This CDR3 comprises 14 residues. The full variable domain, completed using reference TRBV9 and TRBJ1-2, is DSGVTQTPKHLITATGQRVTLRCSPRSGDLSVYWYQQSLDQGLQFLIQYYNGEERAKGNILERFSAQQFPDLHSELNLSSLELGDSALYFCASSGGGTAYGYTFGSGTRLTVV.

J is TRBJ2-4 and V is TRBV7-9; D possibly uses TRBD1 or TRBD2 (6 bases each). CDR1 SEHNR and CDR2 FQNEAQ come from the germline V gene (reference sequence). The germline V and J ends were trimmed by 5 bases and 13 bases, with 18 bases remaining between them. This CDR3 region has 13 residues. The CDR3 region has the DNA TGTGCCAGCAGCCCGTCGGGGGCAGGGGAGCAGTACTTC. This sequence encodes CASSPSGAGEQYF.

V usage is TRBV27 and J usage is TRBJ2-1, with TRBD2 matching over 11 bases. The CDR3 extends over 14 amino acids. Germline V lookup: CDR1 MNHEY, CDR2 SMNVEV (reference sequence). Trimming at V came to 8 bases and at J to 3 bases, leaving 3 bases not matched to a gene. In DNA, the CDR3 is TGTGCCAGCGGGGGACTAGCGGACTACAATGAGCAGTTCTTC. It codes for CASGGLADYNEQFF.

This clonotype turned up a few times. The chain couples TRBV29-1 to TRBJ1-4; D call uncertain. This CDR3 is 15 amino acids long. With 4 bases removed from V and 3 bases from J, the gap between germline ends came to 15 bases. The germline gives CDR1 SQVTM, CDR2 ANQGSEA. CDR3 loop: CSVGVSRTPNEKLFF. In nucleotides, the CDR3 is TGCAGCGTTGGGGTTTCCAGGACGCCTAATGAAAAACTGTTTTTT.

CDR3 in DNA: TGTGCCAGCAGCGTAGCTAGCGGGAGAGATACGCAGTATTTT. Translating it yields CASSVASGRDTQYF. J is TRBJ2-3 and V is TRBV9; 10 bases map to TRBD2. V shed 0 bases and J 5 bases; nucleotides not matched to a gene: 0. CDR1 is SGDLS and CDR2 is YYNGEE in the germline V gene. The CDR3 extends over 14 amino acids.

This chain links TRBV4-1 with TRBJ2-5; D possibly corresponds to TRBD2 (6 bases). The germline V gene has CDR1 MGHRA and CDR2 YSYEKL. Trimming took 2 bases from V and 4 from J, leaving 20 bases between them. The CDR3 is 17 residues long. In DNA, the CDR3 is TGCGCCAGCAGCCAACCACCAGGGAGGAAGATTGGAGAGACCCAGTACTTC. Its protein product is CASSQPPGRKIGETQYF.

This chain links TRBV12-3 or TRBV12-4 with TRBJ2-1; TRBD2 matches at 13 bases. The CDR3 has 16 residues. V lost 1 base to trimming and J lost 6 bases; unmatched junction nucleotides: 3. The CDR3 sequence: CASSLDGTSGTNEQFF. CDR3 DNA: TGTGCCAGCAGTTTAGACGGGACTAGCGGGACCAATGAGCAGTTCTTC.

The chain carries TRBV28 and TRBJ1-1, with no clear D. The CDR3 totals 12 residues. V lost 2 bases and J 5 bases, leaving 6 bases between the germline ends. CDR1 is MDHEN, CDR2 SYDVKM, per germline. This CDR3 reads CASSLKATEAFF. DNA of the CDR3: TGTGCCAGCAGTTTAAAGGCTACTGAAGCTTTCTTT. Looking up the rest from reference TRBV28 and TRBJ1-1 gives the full variable domain: DVKVTQSSRYLVKRTGEKVFLECVQDMDHENMFWYRQDPGLGLRLIYFSYDVKMKEKGDIPEGYSVSREKKERFSLILESASTNQTSMYLCASSLKATEAFFGQGTRLTVV.

The sample holds a few counts of this clonotype. This chain connects TRBV5-6 to TRBJ2-3, with 9 bases that match TRBD2. With 3 bases clipped from V and 3 bases from J, the junction kept 8 bases outside the gene matches. The CDR3 is 16 residues long. Germline-derived CDR1 and CDR2 are SGHDT and YYEEEE. The CDR3 DNA reads TGTGCCAGCAGCTACCTTGGTAGCGGGAGTACAGATACGCAGTATTTT. Its translation is CASSYLGSGSTDTQYF.

The chain links TRBV12-3 or TRBV12-4 to TRBJ2-3; TRBD1 matches 10 bases. This CDR3 is built from 16 residues. Unmatched junction bases numbered 11, after V lost 8 bases and J lost 3 bases. The CDR3 is CASRGQGERFTDTQYF. The CDR3 nucleotides read TGTGCCAGCCGCGGACAGGGGGAGAGGTTTACAGATACGCAGTATTTT.

The chain is built from TRBV5-1 and TRBJ2-7; D may be TRBD1 (7 bases). The CDR3 consists of 14 residues. V was cut by 4 bases and J by 0 bases, with 11 bases left in between. Germline V gene sequence: CDR1 SGHRS, CDR2 YFSETQ. Here the CDR3 DNA reads TGCGCCAGCAGCCGCGGGACAGACTCCTACGAGCAGTACTTC. This encodes CASSRGTDSYEQYF.

On this clonotype: The junction does not match germline at one end; this may be a read error. The V gene is TRBV11-2, the J gene TRBJ2-3; unclear D gene. Germline CDR1 is SGHAT and CDR2 is FQNNGV. This CDR3 region has 14 residues. CDR3 residues: CASSLDVSTDMQYF. CDR3 sequence (DNA): TGTGCCAGCAGCTTAGACGTCAGTACAGATATGCAGTATTTT. Full variable domain (outside the CDR3, taken from reference TRBV11-2 and TRBJ2-3): EAGVAQSPRYKIIEKRQSVAFWCNPISGHATLYWYQQILGQGPKLLIQFQNNGVVDDSQLPKDRFSAERLKGVDSTLKIQPAKLEDSAVYLCASSLDVSTDMQYFGPGTRLTVL.

The CDR3 nucleotides are TGCGCCAGCAGCCCTCGGACGGGGCGGGTTAGGGAGCAGTACTTC. Residues: CASSPRTGRVREQYF. The chain recombines TRBV5-1 with TRBJ2-5; D may match TRBD1 or TRBD2 (5 bases each). The CDR3 totals 15 residues. V gave up 4 bases and J gave up 11 bases, with 24 bases separating them. The V gene's germline CDR1 is SGHRS and CDR2 YFSETQ.

DNA for the CDR3: TGTGCCAGCAGCCAGACTAGCGGGAGGGTAAATACGCAGTATTTT. Translation gives CASSQTSGRVNTQYF. This chain connects TRBV7-3 to TRBJ2-3; 14 nucleotides match TRBD2. Germline V gives CDR1 SGHTA, CDR2 FQGTGA. J was trimmed by 7 bases and V by 5 bases; bases with no gene match: 5. The CDR3 spans 15 residues.

In nucleotides, the CDR3 is TGCAGTGCTAGAAAAGCGGGAGCCTCCTACGAGCAGTACTTC. It translates to CSARKAGASYEQYF. V is TRBV20-1 and J is TRBJ2-7; 8 positions match TRBD2. The CDR3 spans 14 residues. Germline CDR1 DFQATT, CDR2 SNEGSKA (reference sequence). V lost 2 bases, J lost 0 bases, and 3 bases stayed unmatched.

This clonotype was found once. The chain couples TRBV7-2 to TRBJ1-1, with D perhaps TRBD1 (5 bases). Germline CDR1 and CDR2: SGHTA and FQGNSA. CDR3 size: 16 residues. The ends were cut back, 2 bases at V and 0 bases at J, with 13 bases in the middle. CDR3 DNA: TGTGCCAGCAGCTTATCTGGCGGGGGGATGAACACTGAAGCTTTCTTT. It is translated as CASSLSGGGMNTEAFF.

This clonotype has just a few counts. The chain joins TRBV20-1 to TRBJ2-7, with D possibly TRBD1 on 5 matching bases. Germline values: CDR1 DFQATT, CDR2 SNEGSKA (reference sequence). V lost 6 bases and J lost 3, with 12 bases in between. This CDR3 region has 12 residues. CDR3 sequence: CSAQRQGYEQYF. In DNA, the CDR3 is TGCAGTGCCCAACGGCAGGGCTACGAGCAGTACTTC.

This clonotype was observed a handful of times. As DNA, the CDR3 is TGTGCCAGCAGCTTACCACGGGAGGGGGGCTACAATGAGCAGTTCTTC. Protein sequence: CASSLPREGGYNEQFF. The chain is built from TRBV11-1 and TRBJ2-1; 8 positions agree with TRBD2. Trimming cost V 2 bases and J 3 bases; bases outside gene matches: 6. The CDR3 contains 16 residues. CDR1 is SGHAT, CDR2 FQDESV, per germline (reference sequence).

The V gene is TRBV4-3, the J gene TRBJ2-3, with unresolved D. Trimming took 0 bases from V and 4 from J, leaving 8 bases between them. The length of the CDR3 is 14 residues. The germline V gene encodes CDR1 LGHNA and CDR2 YSLEER. CDR3 DNA sequence: TGCGCCAGCAGCCAAGATCACAGACCAGATACGCAGTATTTT. This sequence encodes CASSQDHRPDTQYF.

Points on this clonotype: At one end the junction does not follow the germline gene, possibly because of a read error. The V gene is TRBV6-5, the J gene TRBJ1-4; D gene ambiguous. Germline V gives CDR1 MNHEY, CDR2 SVGAGI. This CDR3 has 17 amino acids. DNA of the CDR3: TGTGCCAGCAGTTACTCGTACCCAGGAAACCTTAATGGAAAACTGTTTTTT. Translating it yields CASSYSYPGNLNGKLFF.

Only a few counts were recorded for this clonotype. The V call is TRBV10-3, the J call TRBJ2-1; D is unclear. Between the trimmed V and J ends, which lost 4 bases and 10 bases, there was a span of 14 bases. Germline-derived CDR1 and CDR2 are ENHRY and SYGVKD. This CDR3 region has 13 residues. This chain's CDR3 is CAISGVSAWEQFF. CDR3 nucleotides: TGTGCCATCAGTGGGGTCAGCGCTTGGGAGCAGTTCTTC.

The CDR3 here is CASRRTGETGELFF. The DNA for the CDR3 is TGTGCCAGCAGACGAACAGGGGAGACCGGGGAGCTGTTTTTT. The V gene is TRBV12-3 or TRBV12-4, the J gene TRBJ2-2, with 7 nucleotides matching TRBD1. V lost 6 bases to trimming and J lost 5 bases; unmatched junction nucleotides: 6. There are 14 residues in the CDR3.

This clonotype was seen only a few times. The gene calls are TRBV3-1 and TRBJ2-7; the D is unclear. The V gene's germline CDR1 is LGHDT and CDR2 YNNKEL (reference sequence). Trimming stripped 0 bases from V and 6 bases from J, with 9 bases between. The CDR3 sequence is 13 residues long. The CDR3 here is CASSQDGRAEQYF. In DNA, the CDR3 is TGTGCCAGCAGCCAAGATGGTCGAGCCGAGCAGTACTTC.

This chain joins TRBV20-1 and TRBJ2-6, with D uncertain. Trimming removed 0 bases from V and 2 bases from J, with 5 bases in between. The CDR3 extends over 14 amino acids. Germline V gene data show CDR1 as DFQATT and CDR2 as SNEGSKA (reference sequence). CDR3 in amino acids: CSAREYAGANVLTF. The CDR3 DNA follows: TGCAGTGCTAGAGAGTACGCTGGGGCCAACGTCCTGACTTTC.

In this sample, this clonotype turned up many times. The chain links TRBV20-1 to TRBJ2-7; TRBD2 matches 8 bases. Germline V gene lookup returns CDR1 DFQATT and CDR2 SNEGSKA (reference sequence). V lost 4 bases and J lost 5; bases outside the gene matches: 10. The CDR3 extends over 14 amino acids. CDR3 in amino acids: CSAIREGRIHEQYF. The CDR3 DNA sequence: TGCAGTGCTATTCGGGAGGGCCGAATACACGAGCAGTACTTC.